The present entry profiles one T cell receptor (beta chain) with its context. Its cognate antigen is unknown. The data were taken from a study of T-cell memory formation after mild COVID-19. Findings and caveats of the study: What remained unconfirmed was the SARS-CoV-2 specificity of second-wave clones peaking on day 37. Pre-infection memory harbored some responding clones, suggesting cross-reactive memory joined.

TCRalpha and TCRbeta libraries used 5'RACE with constant-segment primers and UMIs. One entry per CDR3 protein, called by TCRdb with MiXCR from the 5' RACE reads. The repertoire has about 540,000 distinct CDR3 sequences, roughly 20% of them found once; the top ten carry approximately 13%. Germline CDR1 and CDR2: SEHNR and FQNEAQ (reference sequence). Trimming cost V 5 bases and J 7 bases, with 15 bases left between them. The CDR3 covers 14 residues. Sequenced input: PBMCs or a T cell subset sorted from them (not recorded which). This chain uses TRBV7-9 with TRBJ2-1; weak D call: TRBD2 (6 bases). This TCR derives from an adult woman who had mild COVID-19 (a few samples of this study predate the infection). Cell type and time point are not known. The CDR3 sequence is CASSPGGSGNEQFF. The CDR3 DNA reads TGTGCCAGCAGCCCCGGGGGTTCCGGGAATGAGCAGTTCTTC.